These 17 T cell receptor beta chains were sequenced from one sample in a study of T cell clonality in common variable immunodeficiency (dated by TCRdb to between 2014 and 2016). Overall results and qualifications from the work: Fewer deletions and N-nucleotide insertions were reportedly observed in CVID TCRbeta sequences, and highly modified clones with 13 or more V deletions were reportedly absent from CVID TCRbeta sequences.

Antigens for these TCRs are unknown. Libraries were constructed by the immunoSEQ multiplex PCR assay. What TCRdb holds here is the immuneACCESS table cut down to in-frame rearrangements. Part of the clones is not present; checked against another copy, under half of the missing clones reflect an unresolved V gene, and the others are unexplained. For this sample, tens of thousands of clones are listed, none of them singletons. The biggest ten clones account for over 2% of the sample. Sequencing input: peripheral blood mononuclear cells. The receptors here all came from a human donor with common variable immunodeficiency.

In its sample, this clone was seen many times. The read gets to within 3 residues of the CDR3 end, and the germline J gene fills in the rest. The chain combines TRBV7-2 with TRBJ1-6; 7 bases line up with TRBD1. With V trimmed by 1 base and J by 7 bases, 1 base remained unmatched. Germline lookup yields CDR1 SGHTA and CDR2 FQGNSA. The CDR3 extends over 14 amino acids. The CDR3 protein is CASSLVGGNSPLHF. CDR3 bases read: TGTGCCAGCAGCTTAGTAGGGGGCAATTCACCC.

This clone appeared many times. CDR3 in amino acids: CASSPPSGGTETQYF. The covered CDR3 bases are TGTGCCAGCTCACCACCTAGCGGGGGGACGGAGACC. The chain combines TRBV18 with TRBJ2-5; 10 bases match TRBD2. The CDR3 end falls 3 residues outside the read, so it is completed with the germline J gene. CDR1 is KGHSH and CDR2 is LQKENI in the germline V gene. The CDR3 runs to 15 residues. V was clipped by 0 bases and J by 5 bases; unmatched bases: 3.

This clone has ten or more counts. The sequence runs out 3 residues before the end of the CDR3; the remainder is reconstructed from the germline J gene. The genes are TRBV5-6 and TRBJ1-1; possible D gene TRBD1, 6 bases. From germline, CDR1 is SGHDT and CDR2 YYEEEE. This CDR3 is 15 amino acids long. The ends were cut back, 1 base at V and 5 bases at J, with 15 bases in the middle. Partial CDR3 DNA: TGTGCCAGCAGCTTGACAGGGTTCAGTAATACTGAA. This codes for CASSLTGFSNTE. The full CDR3 is CASSLTGFSNTEAFF. Drawing the rest from reference TRBV5-6 and TRBJ1-1, the complete variable domain is DAGVTQSPTHLIKTRGQQVTLRCSPKSGHDTVSWYQQALGQGPQFIFQYYEEEERQRGNFPDRFSGHQFPNYSSELNVNALLLGDSALYLCASSLTGFSNTEAFFGQGTRLTVV.

This clone appeared many times. The read gets to within 3 residues of the CDR3 end, and the germline J gene fills in the rest. The rearrangement links TRBV19 to TRBJ2-2, with 7 bases lining up with TRBD2. Germline CDR1 and CDR2: LNHDA and SQIVND (reference sequence). The CDR3 sequence is 15 residues long. The J segment lost 3 bases and the V segment lost 3 bases, leaving 4 bases of the junction unmatched. CDR3 region: CASSIRGEYTGELFF. The CDR3 DNA, read in part, is TGTGCCAGTAGTATTCGGGGGGAGTACACCGGGGAG. The variable domain in full, with the rest retrieved from reference TRBV19 and TRBJ2-2, is DGGITQSPKYLFRKEGQNVTLSCEQNLNHDAMYWYRQDPGQGLRLIYYSQIVNDFQKGDIAEGYSVSREKKESFPLTVTSAQKNPTAFYLCASSIRGEYTGELFFGEGSRLTVL.

This clone was observed at least ten times. The read falls 3 residues short of the CDR3 end, and the missing part is taken from the germline J gene. The chain links TRBV6-2 or TRBV6-3 to TRBJ2-7; 9 positions agree with TRBD1. Looked up from germline, CDR1 is MNHEY and CDR2 is SVGEGT. The J segment lost 3 bases and the V segment lost 5 bases, leaving 2 bases of the junction unmatched. CDR3 length: 13 residues. The chain's CDR3 is CASSKTGGYEQYF. CDR3 DNA, as far as it was read: TGTGCCAGCAGTAAGACAGGGGGCTACGAG.

In its sample, this clone was seen many times. Sequencing ends 3 residues short of the CDR3 end; the germline J gene provides the rest. V and J are TRBV7-9 and TRBJ2-5; D assignment may be TRBD1 or TRBD2 (6 bases each). The CDR3 is 15 amino acids. The germline V and J ends were trimmed by 5 bases and 1 base, with 14 bases remaining between them. The germline V gene encodes CDR1 SEHNR and CDR2 FQNEAQ (reference sequence). The CDR3 bases that were read are TGTGCCAGCAGCCCAGGGGCGGGATTCCAAGAGACC. Encoded protein: CASSPGAGFQET. The entire CDR3 protein reads CASSPGAGFQETQYF. Complete variable domain (other parts from reference TRBV7-9 and TRBJ2-5): DTGVSQNPRHKITKRGQNVTFRCDPISEHNRLYWYRQTLGQGPEFLTYFQNEAQLEKSRLLSDRFSAERPKGSFSTLEIQRTEQGDSAMYLCASSPGAGFQETQYFGPGTRLLVL.

In its sample, this clone was seen many times. An end of the junction differs from the germline gene, which may be a read error. The read falls 3 residues short of the CDR3 end, and the missing part is taken from the germline J gene. The genes are TRBV4-1 and TRBJ2-3, with 9 nucleotides matching TRBD2. CDR1 is MGHRA and CDR2 is YSYEKL in the germline V gene. The CDR3 contains 13 residues. The CDR3 bases that were read are TGCACCAGCAGACTAGCGGGCACAGATACG. As protein: CTSRLAGTDT. The full CDR3 is CTSRLAGTDTQYF.

This clone has at least ten counts. The DNA ends 3 residues before the CDR3 does, and the rest of the CDR3 is filled in from the germline J gene. This chain uses TRBV7-3 with TRBJ1-1; no clear D gene. The CDR3 covers 14 residues. Germline V lookup: CDR1 SGHTA, CDR2 FQGTGA. The germline V and J ends were trimmed by 4 bases and 1 base, with 10 bases remaining between them. The sequenced part of the CDR3 DNA is TGTGCCAGCAGCTCCATGAAAGGGAACACTGAA. It translates to CASSSMKGNTE. The CDR3 as a whole reads CASSSMKGNTEAFF.

This clone was seen many times. The read ends 3 residues shy of where the CDR3 ends; the end is completed using the germline J gene. The V call is TRBV20-1, the J call TRBJ2-2; 9 bases are shared with TRBD1. The germline CDR1 and CDR2 sequences are DFQATT and SNEGSKA (reference sequence). The CDR3 covers 15 residues. The junction had 8 bases not matched to a gene; V was cut back by 5 bases and J by 4 bases. The CDR3 DNA, read in part, is TGCAGTGCTCCGGACAGGGGAAGTATCACCGGGGAG. Protein product: CSAPDRGSITGE. The full-length CDR3 reads as CSAPDRGSITGELFF.

This clone was seen at least ten times. The read terminates 3 residues ahead of where the CDR3 ends, so the germline J gene completes it. The chain joins TRBV5-1 to TRBJ2-5; 11 bases agree with TRBD2. Germline V gene lookup returns CDR1 SGHRS and CDR2 YFSETQ. The CDR3 runs to 15 residues. The trim removed 4 bases at V and 3 bases at J, leaving 5 bases unmatched. CDR3 DNA (partial): TGCGCCAGCAGCACGGGACTAGCGGTGAAAGAGACC. This encodes CASSTGLAVKET. The full-length CDR3 reads as CASSTGLAVKETQYF.

This clone is deemed medium-sized. The CDR3 goes on 3 residues after the read ends, and that part is filled in from the germline J gene. The chain uses TRBV19 and TRBJ2-1; D uncertain. V was pared by 4 bases and J by 9 bases, with 10 bases between. This CDR3 contains 12 residues. From germline, CDR1 is LNHDA and CDR2 SQIVND (reference sequence). The CDR3 sequence: CASSTSLGEQFF. The sequenced CDR3 bases are TGTGCCAGTAGTACCTCCCTCGGTGAG.

This clone has ten or more counts. CDR3 loop: CASSPGGGAEKLFF. CDR3 DNA (partial): TGTGCCAGCAGCCCTGGCGGGGGTGCGGAAAAA. V gene TRBV7-2 combines with J gene TRBJ1-4, with a tentative D call TRBD1 (5 bases). The read terminates 3 residues before the CDR3 end, so the remaining end is supplied by the germline J gene. The V end was cut by 5 bases, the J end by 8 bases, with 15 bases between. The CDR3 consists of 14 residues. Per the germline V gene, CDR1 is SGHTA and CDR2 is FQGNSA.

As for this clone: Read data end 3 residues before the CDR3 end; the end is taken from the germline J gene. This chain connects TRBV5-1 to TRBJ1-2, with 10 bases fitting TRBD1. CDR3 length: 15 amino acids. V was clipped by 7 bases and J by 6 bases; unmatched bases: 12. Germline V gene data show CDR1 as SGHRS and CDR2 as YFSETQ. CDR3 loop: CASGLDRGREDGYTF. The sequenced part of the CDR3 DNA is TGCGCCAGCGGACTAGACAGGGGGCGGGAGGATGGC.

This clone was counted ten times or more. The CDR3 end falls 3 residues outside the read, so it is completed with the germline J gene. The V call is TRBV19, the J call TRBJ1-1; 7 nucleotides match TRBD1. This CDR3 region has 14 residues. The ends lost 4 bases at V and 1 base at J; junction bases unmatched: 3. Germline CDR1 reads LNHDA; CDR2 reads SQIVND (reference sequence). The DNA read from the CDR3 is TGTGCCAGTAGTACGAGACAGGGGAACACTGAA. Protein sequence: CASSTRQGNTE. The entire CDR3 protein reads CASSTRQGNTEAFF.

This clone was detected many times. The read stops 3 residues short of the end of the CDR3; the missing end is completed from the germline J gene. The V gene is TRBV7-9, the J gene TRBJ2-7; perhaps TRBD1 as D (6 bases). This CDR3 spans 13 amino acids. The germline V gene has CDR1 SEHNR and CDR2 FQNEAQ (reference sequence). V was shortened by 5 bases and J by 6 bases, with 14 bases between the two germline ends. The CDR3 bases that were read are TGTGCCAGCAGCGACCGGGACAAAGGCGAG. As protein: CASSDRDKGE. In full, the CDR3 reads CASSDRDKGEQYF. The full variable domain, rest sourced from reference TRBV7-9 and TRBJ2-7, is DTGVSQNPRHKITKRGQNVTFRCDPISEHNRLYWYRQTLGQGPEFLTYFQNEAQLEKSRLLSDRFSAERPKGSFSTLEIQRTEQGDSAMYLCASSDRDKGEQYFGPGTRLTVT.

This clone was recorded at least ten times. The read falls 3 residues short of the CDR3 end, and the missing part is taken from the germline J gene. The chain recombines TRBV19 with TRBJ1-6; TRBD1 is a possible D gene (5 bases). Trimming took 2 bases from V and 8 from J, leaving 22 bases between them. Germline V gives CDR1 LNHDA, CDR2 SQIVND (reference sequence). This CDR3 is built from 18 residues. The CDR3 sequence: CASSIRIRASAAHSPLHF. Incomplete CDR3 DNA: TGTGCCAGTAGTATACGGATCAGGGCATCGGCCGCTCATTCACCC.

This clone has at least ten counts. The read ends 3 residues before the CDR3 terminus; that terminus is restored from the germline J gene. The chain combines TRBV28 with TRBJ1-1; tentatively, D is TRBD1 (5 bases). V was clipped by 3 bases and J by 5 bases, with 16 bases between them. This CDR3 has 15 residues. Germline values: CDR1 MDHEN, CDR2 SYDVKM. The sequenced CDR3 bases are TGTGCCAGCAGTTTTCCGCTGTCGAGGGGAACTGAA. Its translation is CASSFPLSRGTE. The whole CDR3 protein is CASSFPLSRGTEAFF.